This TCR beta chain was captured by sequencing in a study of T cell clonality in common variable immunodeficiency. Study-wide findings and caveats: In common variable immunodeficiency, TCR beta chains reportedly carried fewer deletions and N-nucleotide insertions.

In this sample, this clone turned up many times. The antigen remains undetermined. The DNA ends 3 residues before the CDR3 does, and the rest of the CDR3 is filled in from the germline J gene. The CDR3 is 14 amino acids. The V gene's germline CDR1 is SGHRS and CDR2 YFSETQ. Trimming cost V 0 bases and J 6 bases, with 12 bases left between them. Libraries were prepared by immunoSEQ multiplex PCR; TCRdb keeps only in-frame clonotypes and omits some of them. Captured here are tens of thousands of clones, none seen once; the top ten comprise about 3.4%. This receptor was obtained from a person aged 18-70 years in good health. Specimen: peripheral blood mononuclear cells. The chain has TRBV5-1 and TRBJ1-2, with D possibly matching TRBD1 (6 bases). The CDR3 loop reads CASSLGSGENGYTF. CDR3 DNA, as far as it was read: TGCGCCAGCAGCTTGGGCTCAGGGGAGAATGGC.